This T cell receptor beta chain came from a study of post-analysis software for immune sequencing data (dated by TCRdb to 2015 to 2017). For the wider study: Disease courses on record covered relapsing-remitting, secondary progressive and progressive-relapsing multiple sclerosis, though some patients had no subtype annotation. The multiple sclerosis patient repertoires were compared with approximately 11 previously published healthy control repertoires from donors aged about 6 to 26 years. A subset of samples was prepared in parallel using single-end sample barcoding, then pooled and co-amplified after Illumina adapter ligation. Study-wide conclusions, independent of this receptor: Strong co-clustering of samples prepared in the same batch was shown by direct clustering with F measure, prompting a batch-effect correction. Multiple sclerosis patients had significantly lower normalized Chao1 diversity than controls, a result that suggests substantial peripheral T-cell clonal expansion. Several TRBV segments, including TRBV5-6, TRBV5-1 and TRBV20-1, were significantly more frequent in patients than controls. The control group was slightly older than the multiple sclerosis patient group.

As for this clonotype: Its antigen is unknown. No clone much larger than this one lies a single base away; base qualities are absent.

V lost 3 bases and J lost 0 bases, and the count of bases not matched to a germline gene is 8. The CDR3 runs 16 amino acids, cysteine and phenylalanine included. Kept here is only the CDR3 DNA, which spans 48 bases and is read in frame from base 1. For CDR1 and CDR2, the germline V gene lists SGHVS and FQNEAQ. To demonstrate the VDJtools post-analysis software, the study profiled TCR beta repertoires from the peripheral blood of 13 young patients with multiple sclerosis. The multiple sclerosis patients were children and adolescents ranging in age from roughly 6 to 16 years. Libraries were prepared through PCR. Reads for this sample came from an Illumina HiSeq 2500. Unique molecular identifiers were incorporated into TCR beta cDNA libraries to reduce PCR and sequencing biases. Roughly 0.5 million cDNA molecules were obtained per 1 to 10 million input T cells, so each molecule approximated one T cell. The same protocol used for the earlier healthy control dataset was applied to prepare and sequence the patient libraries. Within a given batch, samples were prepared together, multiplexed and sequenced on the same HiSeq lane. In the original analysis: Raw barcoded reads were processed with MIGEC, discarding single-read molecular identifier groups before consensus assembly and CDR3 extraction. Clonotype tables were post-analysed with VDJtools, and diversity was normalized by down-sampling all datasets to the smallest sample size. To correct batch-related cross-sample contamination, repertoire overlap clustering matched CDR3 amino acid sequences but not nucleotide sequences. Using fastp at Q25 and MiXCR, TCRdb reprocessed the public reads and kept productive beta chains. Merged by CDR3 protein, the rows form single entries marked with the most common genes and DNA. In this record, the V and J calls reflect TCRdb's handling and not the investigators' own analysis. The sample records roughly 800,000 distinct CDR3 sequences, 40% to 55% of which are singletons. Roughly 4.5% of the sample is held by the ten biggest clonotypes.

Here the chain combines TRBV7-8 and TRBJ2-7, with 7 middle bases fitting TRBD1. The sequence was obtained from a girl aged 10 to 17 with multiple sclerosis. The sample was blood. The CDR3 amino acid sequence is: CASSFKWGTDSYEQYF. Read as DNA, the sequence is TGTGCCAGCAGCTTCAAATGGGGGACAGACTCCTACGAGCAGTACTTC.